Here is one T cell receptor beta chain with its context. This clonotype was recorded many times. Its antigen is not yet known. Per-base qualities were not stored, and no clone one base away is much larger. The data originate from a study of T cells in Graves' hyperthyroidism and ophthalmopathy (dated by TCRdb to the late 2010s). Describing the broader study: Peripheral blood was collected at initial diagnosis, before any treatment. For training and testing, the 100 or so patients in the discovery cohort were randomly divided in a 7:3 ratio. Once sampling was done, hyperthyroidism patients were given methimazole at a starting dose of 30 mg daily, whereas ophthalmopathy patients were given high-dose intravenous methylprednisolone. An independent validation cohort of under 20 hyperthyroidism patients and 17 patients who later progressed to ophthalmopathy tested prospective prediction of ophthalmopathy. In addition, the study compared T-cell repertoires in thyroid tissue and in blood from several Graves' hyperthyroidism patients. The paper reports TCR Vbeta CDR3 sequencing of more than 120 peripheral blood samples: approximately 43 ophthalmopathy, under 80 hyperthyroidism and around 17 progressor patients. TCR V-J signatures able to tell the groups apart were searched for in a discovery cohort of some 100 patients, of whom over 40 had Graves' ophthalmopathy and roughly 57 had stable Graves' hyperthyroidism. Points the paper makes about the study in general: No statistical method was used to fix the sample size in advance, and group allocation was not hidden from the investigators. Most expanded thyroid clonotypes (frequency above 0.001) were also detected in blood, a finding suggesting that blood repertoires may reflect thyroid immune responses. In validation, the model predicted progression to ophthalmopathy a median of about 6.5 months before onset, with about 67% sensitivity and about 72% specificity. A model built on a 13 V-J signature distinguished ophthalmopathy from stable hyperthyroidism, reaching about 88% sensitivity and about 81% specificity in cross-validation and 80%/75% in testing.

The TCR beta CDR3 regions were amplified from RNA transcripts. The TCR CDR3 was subjected to a first round of RT-PCR using the HTBI primer set and the Qiagen OneStep RT-PCR kit. The libraries were constructed in a second round of multiplex PCR and then size-selected and purified. Sequencing of the libraries was done on an Illumina HiSeq2000 using paired-end 100 bp reads. The original methods were these. Raw data were processed with SOAPnuke, discarding reads with adapters, uncalled bases, mean Phred below 15, or no exact constant-primer or identifier match. COPE v1.2.5 was used to merge the high-quality paired reads, and each unique nucleotide sequence was defined as a clonotype. MiTCR v1.1 was used to align clonotypes to the IMGT TRBV, TRBD and TRBJ reference segments. Only V-J combinations with frequency above 0.0001, covering roughly 99% of repertoires, were analysed. The TCS score was defined as F50 (clonal expansion) divided by E x V (chaos), with BLOSUM62-based TCRdist calculated between CDR3 peptides within each V-J. Welch's t-statistics and random forest reduced approximately 520 V-J features to 13, which were used in a naive Bayes classifier (R e1071). The similarity between thyroid and blood repertoires was quantified using the Morisita-Horn index. The raw public data were reprocessed by TCRdb itself: fastp quality trimming at Q25, MiXCR clonotype calling, in-frame beta chains only. Rows merge per CDR3 protein into single entries with the most common DNA and genes. The V and J calls reflect TCRdb's pipeline rather than the authors' work. This sample is represented by fewer than 40,000 distinct CDR3 sequences; under 60% of them were singletons. In total, the top ten clones hold about 17% of the sample.

From a lookup of the germline V gene, CDR1 and CDR2 are SGHTA and FQGTGA. From its cysteine to its phenylalanine, the CDR3 spans 15 amino acids. The entry retains the CDR3 DNA only, 45 bases that are in frame from base 1. Compared with germline, V lacks 5 bases and J lacks 0 bases; bases without a gene match: 3. In the ophthalmopathy patients, disease was moderately to severely active, with a Clinical Activity Score of 3 or more, a NOSPECS grade of 4 or more, and a duration of less than 3 months. Any patient with an uncontrolled infection, another autoimmune disease, pregnancy or lactation was excluded. Diagnoses were established on the basis of clinical symptoms, serum thyroxine and TRAb, thyroid ultrasound, and orbital computed tomography. PBMCs were isolated from 10 ml of fresh peripheral blood by Ficoll-Paque density gradient centrifugation. Total RNA was extracted with Trizol reagent, and quality was checked on an Agilent 2100 Bioanalyzer.

Sequencing was done on a sample of blood. This receptor was obtained from a man between 40 and 49 years old with Graves' ophthalmopathy. Recombination joined TRBV7-3 with TRBJ1-5; 8 central bases correspond to TRBD1. The CDR3 sequence is CASSQGTGSNQPQHF. In nucleotide form, the sequence is TGTGCCAGCAGCCAGGGGACAGGTAGCAATCAGCCCCAGCATTTT. When the CDR3 is completed using the reference TRBV7-3 and TRBJ1-5 genes on either side, the full variable domain is GAGVSQTPSNKVTEKGKYVELRCDPISGHTALYWYRQSLGQGPEFLIYFQGTGAADDSGLPNDRFFAVRPEGSVSTLKIQRTERGDSAVYLCASSQGTGSNQPQHFGDGTRLSIL.